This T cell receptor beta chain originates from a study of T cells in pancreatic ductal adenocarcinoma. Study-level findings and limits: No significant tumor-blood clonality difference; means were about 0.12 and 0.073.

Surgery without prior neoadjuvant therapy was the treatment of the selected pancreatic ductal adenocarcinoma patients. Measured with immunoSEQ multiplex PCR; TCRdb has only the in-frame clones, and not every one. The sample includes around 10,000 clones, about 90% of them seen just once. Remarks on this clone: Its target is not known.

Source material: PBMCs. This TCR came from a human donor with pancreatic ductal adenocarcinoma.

The CDR3 DNA reads TGTGCCAGCAGCCCCCCCGGCGGACTCAGCACAGATACGCAGTATTTT. Residues: CASSPPGGLSTDTQYF. The V and J genes are TRBV9 and TRBJ2-3; D possibly corresponds to TRBD2 (5 bases). Germline V gene data show CDR1 as SGDLS and CDR2 as YYNGEE. V lost 4 bases, J lost 0 bases, and 15 bases lay in between. The CDR3 has 16 amino acids.